Sequencing of this T cell receptor beta chain was carried out in a study of Graves' ophthalmopathy and Graves' hyperthyroidism. RNA transcripts provided the template for amplifying TCR beta CDR3 regions. Second-round multiplex PCR came after first-round RT-PCR with HTBI primers. TCRdb re-derived calls from the multiplex PCR reads in MiXCR, one entry per CDR3 protein. The sample lists over a million distinct CDR3 sequences, roughly 35% occurring once. On this clonotype itself: Antigen unknown.

Overall study results and limits: Ophthalmopathy progression predictions by the model showed about 79% specificity and approximately 69% sensitivity.

V lost 2 bases, J lost 1 base, and 12 bases lay in between. Germline V gene data show CDR1 as SGHDN and CDR2 as FVKESK. The CDR3 loop spans 15 amino acids. The rearrangement joins TRBV14 to TRBJ2-7, with D perhaps assigned TRBD1 or TRBD2 (5 bases each). Sequenced material: peripheral blood or thyroid tissue (not recorded which). The receptor's source is an adult man with Graves' hyperthyroidism. The CDR3 is CASSQLGTVSYEQYF. CDR3 DNA sequence: TGTGCCAGCAGCCAACTCGGGACGGTATCCTACGAGCAGTACTTC.